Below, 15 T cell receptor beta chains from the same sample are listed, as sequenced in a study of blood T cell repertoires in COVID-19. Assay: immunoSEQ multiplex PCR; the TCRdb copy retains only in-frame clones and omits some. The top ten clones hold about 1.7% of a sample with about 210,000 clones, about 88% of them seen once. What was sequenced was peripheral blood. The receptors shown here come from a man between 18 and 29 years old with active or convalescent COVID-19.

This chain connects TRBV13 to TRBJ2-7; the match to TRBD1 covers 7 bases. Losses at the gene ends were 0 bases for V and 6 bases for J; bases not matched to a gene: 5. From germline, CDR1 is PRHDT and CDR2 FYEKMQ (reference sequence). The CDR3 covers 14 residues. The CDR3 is CASSLGGGSGEQYF. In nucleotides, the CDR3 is TGTGCCAGCAGCTTAGGAGGGGGCAGTGGCGAGCAGTACTTC.

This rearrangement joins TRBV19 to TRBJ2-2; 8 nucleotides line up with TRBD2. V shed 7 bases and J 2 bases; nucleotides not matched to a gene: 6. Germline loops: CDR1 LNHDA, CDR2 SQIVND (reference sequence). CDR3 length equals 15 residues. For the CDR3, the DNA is TGTGCCAGTATGCCGCGGGGGGCAAACACCGGGGAGCTGTTTTTT. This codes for CASMPRGANTGELFF. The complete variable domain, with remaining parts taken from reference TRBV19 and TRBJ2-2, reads DGGITQSPKYLFRKEGQNVTLSCEQNLNHDAMYWYRQDPGQGLRLIYYSQIVNDFQKGDIAEGYSVSREKKESFPLTVTSAQKNPTAFYLCASMPRGANTGELFFGEGSRLTVL.

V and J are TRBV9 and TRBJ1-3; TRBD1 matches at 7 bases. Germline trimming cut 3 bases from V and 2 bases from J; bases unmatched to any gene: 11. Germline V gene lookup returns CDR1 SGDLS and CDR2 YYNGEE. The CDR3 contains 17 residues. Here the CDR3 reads CASSAPPGTETGNTIYF. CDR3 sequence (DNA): TGTGCCAGCAGCGCTCCCCCCGGGACAGAGACTGGAAACACCATATATTTT. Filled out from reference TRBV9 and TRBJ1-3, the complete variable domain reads DSGVTQTPKHLITATGQRVTLRCSPRSGDLSVYWYQQSLDQGLQFLIQYYNGEERAKGNILERFSAQQFPDLHSELNLSSLELGDSALYFCASSAPPGTETGNTIYFGEGSWLTVV.

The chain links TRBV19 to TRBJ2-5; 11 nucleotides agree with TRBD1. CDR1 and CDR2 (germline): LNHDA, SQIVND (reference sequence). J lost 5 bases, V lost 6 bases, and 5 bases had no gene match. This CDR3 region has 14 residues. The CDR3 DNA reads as TGTGCCAGTAGCCGGACAGGGGGCTTCGAGACCCAGTACTTC. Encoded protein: CASSRTGGFETQYF.

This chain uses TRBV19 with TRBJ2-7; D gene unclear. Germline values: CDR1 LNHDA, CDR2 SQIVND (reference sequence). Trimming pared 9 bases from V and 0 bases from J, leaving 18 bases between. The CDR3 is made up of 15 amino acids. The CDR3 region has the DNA TGTGCCAGCCCTTTCCAGTGGCCAAGCTCCTACGAGCAGTACTTC. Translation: CASPFQWPSSYEQYF.

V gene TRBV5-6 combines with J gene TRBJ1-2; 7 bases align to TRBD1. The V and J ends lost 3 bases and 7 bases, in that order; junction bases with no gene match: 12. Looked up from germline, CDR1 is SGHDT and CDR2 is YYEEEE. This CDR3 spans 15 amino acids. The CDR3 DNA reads TGTGCCAGCAGCTCCTGGGACAGCGTCGCGGGTGGCTACACCTTC. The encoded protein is CASSSWDSVAGGYTF. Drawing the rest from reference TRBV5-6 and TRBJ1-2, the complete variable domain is DAGVTQSPTHLIKTRGQQVTLRCSPKSGHDTVSWYQQALGQGPQFIFQYYEEEERQRGNFPDRFSGHQFPNYSSELNVNALLLGDSALYLCASSSWDSVAGGYTFGSGTRLTVV.

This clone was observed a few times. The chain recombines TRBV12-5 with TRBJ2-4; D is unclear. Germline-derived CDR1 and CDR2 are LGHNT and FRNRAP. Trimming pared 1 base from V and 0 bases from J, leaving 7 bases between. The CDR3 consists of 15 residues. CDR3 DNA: TGTGCTAGTGGTTTGGGTCAACTAGCCAAAAACATTCAGTACTTC. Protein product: CASGLGQLAKNIQYF.

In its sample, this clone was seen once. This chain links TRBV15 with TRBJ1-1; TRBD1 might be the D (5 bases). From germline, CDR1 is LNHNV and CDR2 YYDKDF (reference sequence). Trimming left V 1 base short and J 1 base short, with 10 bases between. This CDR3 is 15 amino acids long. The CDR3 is CATSRGGGANTEAFF. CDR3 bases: TGTGCCACCAGCAGAGGGGGAGGGGCGAACACTGAAGCTTTCTTT.

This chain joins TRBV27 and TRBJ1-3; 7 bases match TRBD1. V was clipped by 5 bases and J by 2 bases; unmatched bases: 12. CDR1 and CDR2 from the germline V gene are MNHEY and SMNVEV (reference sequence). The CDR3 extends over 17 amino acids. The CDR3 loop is CASSPKRDRVTGNTIYF. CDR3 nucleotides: TGTGCCAGCAGTCCGAAGAGAGACAGGGTGACTGGAAACACCATATATTTT.

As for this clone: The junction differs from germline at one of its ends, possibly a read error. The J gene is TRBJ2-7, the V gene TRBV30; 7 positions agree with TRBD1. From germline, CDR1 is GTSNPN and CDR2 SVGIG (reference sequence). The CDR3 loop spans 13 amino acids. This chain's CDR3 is CAWSDRTGPQSGF. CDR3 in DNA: TGTGCCTGGAGCGATAGGACAGGTCCCCAATCGGGCTTC.

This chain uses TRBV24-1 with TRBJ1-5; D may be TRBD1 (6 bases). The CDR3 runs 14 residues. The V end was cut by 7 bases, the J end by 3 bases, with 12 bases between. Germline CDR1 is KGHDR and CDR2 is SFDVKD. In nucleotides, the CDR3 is TGTGCCACCAGCCCCGGGGGGGCCAATCAGCCCCAGCATTTT. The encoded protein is CATSPGGANQPQHF.

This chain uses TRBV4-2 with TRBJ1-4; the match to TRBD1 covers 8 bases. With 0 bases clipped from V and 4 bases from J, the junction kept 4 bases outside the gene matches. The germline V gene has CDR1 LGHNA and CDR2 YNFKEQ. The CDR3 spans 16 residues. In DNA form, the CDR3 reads TGTGCCAGCAGCCAAGAAGCCGGACAGGGTAATGAAAAACTGTTTTTT. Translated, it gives CASSQEAGQGNEKLFF.

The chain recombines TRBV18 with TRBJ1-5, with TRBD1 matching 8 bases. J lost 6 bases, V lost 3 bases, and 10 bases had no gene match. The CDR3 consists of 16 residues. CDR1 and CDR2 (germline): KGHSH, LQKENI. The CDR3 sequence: CASSPTGGGGGQPQHF. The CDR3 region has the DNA TGTGCCAGCTCACCTACAGGGGGTGGAGGTGGTCAGCCCCAGCATTTT.

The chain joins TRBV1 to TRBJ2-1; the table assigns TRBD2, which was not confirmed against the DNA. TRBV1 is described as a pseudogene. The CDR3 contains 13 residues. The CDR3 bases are TGCACCAGCAGCCTTACTAGGGATCCTGAGCAGTTCTTC. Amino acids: CTSSLTRDPEQFF.

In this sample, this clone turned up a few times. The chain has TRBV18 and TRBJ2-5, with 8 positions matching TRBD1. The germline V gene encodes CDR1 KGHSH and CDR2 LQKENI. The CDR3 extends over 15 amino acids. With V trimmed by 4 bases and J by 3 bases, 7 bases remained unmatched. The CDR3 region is CASSLWTGSEETQYF. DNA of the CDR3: TGTGCCAGCTCACTATGGACAGGGAGTGAAGAGACCCAGTACTTC.